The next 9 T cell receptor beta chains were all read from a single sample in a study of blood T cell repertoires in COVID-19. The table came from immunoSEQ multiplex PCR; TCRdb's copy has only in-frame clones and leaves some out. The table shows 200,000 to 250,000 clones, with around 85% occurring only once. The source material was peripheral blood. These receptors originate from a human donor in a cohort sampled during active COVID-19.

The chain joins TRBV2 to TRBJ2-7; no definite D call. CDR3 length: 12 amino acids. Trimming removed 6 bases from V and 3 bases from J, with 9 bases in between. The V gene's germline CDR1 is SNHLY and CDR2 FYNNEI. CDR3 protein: CASSLGVYEQYF. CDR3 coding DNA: TGTGCCAGCAGCCTCGGAGTCTACGAGCAGTACTTC.

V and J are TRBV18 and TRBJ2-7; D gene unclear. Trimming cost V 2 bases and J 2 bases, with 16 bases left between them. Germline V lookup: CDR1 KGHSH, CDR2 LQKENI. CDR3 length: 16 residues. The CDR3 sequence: CASSPLTSASPYEQYF. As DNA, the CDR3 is TGTGCCAGCTCACCATTAACGAGCGCATCCCCCTACGAGCAGTACTTC.

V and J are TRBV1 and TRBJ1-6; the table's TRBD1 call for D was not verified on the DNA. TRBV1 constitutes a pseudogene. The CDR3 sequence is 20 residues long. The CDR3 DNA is TGCACCAGCAGCCAAGACCGGGACAGGGGGCGCCCAGTTAGTAATTCACCCCTCCACTTT. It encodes CTSSQDRDRGRPVSNSPLHF.

The CDR3 loop is CASRTGQGSEAFF. In DNA, the CDR3 is TGTGCCAGCAGAACTGGACAGGGATCTGAAGCTTTCTTT. V and J are TRBV2 and TRBJ1-1; TRBD1 aligns across 8 bases. CDR3 size: 13 residues. Germline V gives CDR1 SNHLY, CDR2 FYNNEI. After removal of 6 bases from V and 6 bases from J, the junction contained 6 bases not matched to a gene.

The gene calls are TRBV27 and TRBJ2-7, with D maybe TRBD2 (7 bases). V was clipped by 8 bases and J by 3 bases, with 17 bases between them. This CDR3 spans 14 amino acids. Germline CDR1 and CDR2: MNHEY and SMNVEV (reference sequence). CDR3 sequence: CASAWQGGGYEQYF. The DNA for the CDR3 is TGTGCCAGCGCCTGGCAGGGAGGGGGCTACGAGCAGTACTTC.

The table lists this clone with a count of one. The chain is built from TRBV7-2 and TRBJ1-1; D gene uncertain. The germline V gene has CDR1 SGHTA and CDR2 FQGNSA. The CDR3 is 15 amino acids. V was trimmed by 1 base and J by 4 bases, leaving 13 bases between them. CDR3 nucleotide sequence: TGTGCCAGCAGCTTAGGGTCGGGGTGGGCCACTGAAGCTTTCTTT. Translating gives CASSLGSGWATEAFF.

Here the CDR3 DNA reads TGTGCCAGTAGTATCGTTCTGCGGGAAGGCGGCTACACCTTC. It encodes CASSIVLREGGYTF. The V call is TRBV19, the J call TRBJ1-2; D ambiguous. V was clipped by 3 bases and J by 8 bases, with 16 bases between them. The CDR3 totals 14 residues. Germline assignment: CDR1 LNHDA and CDR2 SQIVND (reference sequence). Based on the CDR3 plus reference TRBV19 and TRBJ1-2, the full variable domain is DGGITQSPKYLFRKEGQNVTLSCEQNLNHDAMYWYRQDPGQGLRLIYYSQIVNDFQKGDIAEGYSVSREKKESFPLTVTSAQKNPTAFYLCASSIVLREGGYTFGSGTRLTVV.

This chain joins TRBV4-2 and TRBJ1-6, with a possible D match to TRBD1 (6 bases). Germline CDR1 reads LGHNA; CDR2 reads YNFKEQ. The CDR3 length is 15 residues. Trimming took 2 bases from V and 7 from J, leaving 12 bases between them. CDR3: CASSQKTGQNSPLHF. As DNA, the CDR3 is TGTGCCAGCAGCCAAAAGACAGGTCAAAATTCACCCCTCCACTTT.

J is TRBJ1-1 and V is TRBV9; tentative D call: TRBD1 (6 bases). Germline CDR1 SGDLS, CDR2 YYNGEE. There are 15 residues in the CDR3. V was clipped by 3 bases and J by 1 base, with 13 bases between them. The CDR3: CASSATGTRNTEAFF. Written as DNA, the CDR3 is TGTGCCAGCAGCGCTACCGGGACAAGGAACACTGAAGCTTTCTTT.